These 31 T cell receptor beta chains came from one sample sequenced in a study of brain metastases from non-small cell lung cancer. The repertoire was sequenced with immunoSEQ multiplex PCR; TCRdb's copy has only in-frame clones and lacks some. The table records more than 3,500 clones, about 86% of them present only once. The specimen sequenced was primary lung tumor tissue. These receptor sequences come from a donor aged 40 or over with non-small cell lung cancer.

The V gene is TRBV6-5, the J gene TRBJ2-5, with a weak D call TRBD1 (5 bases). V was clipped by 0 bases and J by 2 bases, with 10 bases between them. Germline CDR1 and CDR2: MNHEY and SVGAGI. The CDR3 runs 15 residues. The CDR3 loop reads CASSYSARTQETQYF. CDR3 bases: TGTGCCAGCAGTTACTCCGCGCGGACACAAGAGACCCAGTACTTC.

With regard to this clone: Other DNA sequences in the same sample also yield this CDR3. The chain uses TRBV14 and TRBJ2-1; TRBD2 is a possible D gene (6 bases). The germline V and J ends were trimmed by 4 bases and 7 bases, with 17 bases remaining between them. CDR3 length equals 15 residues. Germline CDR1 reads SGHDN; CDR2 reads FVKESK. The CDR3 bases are TGTGCCAGCAGCCCAAGCGGAGGGGCCGGGAATGAGCAGTTCTTC. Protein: CASSPSGGAGNEQFF.

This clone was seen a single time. CDR3 coding DNA: TGTGCCAGTATTCGAACAAAGGGTGAAAAACTGTTTTTT. Translation: CASIRTKGEKLFF. The gene calls are TRBV19 and TRBJ1-4; unclear D gene. The germline V gene encodes CDR1 LNHDA and CDR2 SQIVND (reference sequence). The V end was cut by 7 bases, the J end by 7 bases, with 13 bases between. This CDR3 spans 13 amino acids.

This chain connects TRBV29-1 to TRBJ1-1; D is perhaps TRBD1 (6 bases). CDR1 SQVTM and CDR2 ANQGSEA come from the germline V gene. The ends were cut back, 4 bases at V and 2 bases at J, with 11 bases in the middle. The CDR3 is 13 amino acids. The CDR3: CSVAQGGNTEAFF. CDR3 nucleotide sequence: TGCAGCGTTGCCCAAGGGGGAAACACTGAAGCTTTCTTT. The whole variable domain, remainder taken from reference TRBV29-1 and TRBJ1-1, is SAVISQKPSRDICQRGTSLTIQCQVDSQVTMMFWYRQQPGQSLTLIATANQGSEATYESGFVIDKFPISRPNLTFSTLTVSNMSPEDSSIYLCSVAQGGNTEAFFGQGTRLTVV.

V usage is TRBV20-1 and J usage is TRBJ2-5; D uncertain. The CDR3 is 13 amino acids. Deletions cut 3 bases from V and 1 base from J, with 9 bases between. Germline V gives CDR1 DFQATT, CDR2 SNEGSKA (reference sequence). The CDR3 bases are TGCAGTGCTAGTGCCCCGGCCCAAGAGACCCAGTACTTC. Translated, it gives CSASAPAQETQYF.

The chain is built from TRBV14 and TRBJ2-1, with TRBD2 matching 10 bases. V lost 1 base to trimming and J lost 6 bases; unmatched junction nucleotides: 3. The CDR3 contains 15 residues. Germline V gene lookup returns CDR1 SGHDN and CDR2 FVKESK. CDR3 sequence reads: CASSQAAGGGNEQFF. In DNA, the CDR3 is TGTGCCAGCAGCCAAGCAGCGGGGGGGGGCAATGAGCAGTTCTTC.

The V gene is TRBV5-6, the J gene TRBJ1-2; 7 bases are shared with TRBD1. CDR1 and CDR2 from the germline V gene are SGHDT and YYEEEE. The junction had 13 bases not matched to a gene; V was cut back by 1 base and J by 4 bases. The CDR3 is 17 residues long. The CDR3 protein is CASSLYLQGGRLYGYTF. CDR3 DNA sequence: TGTGCCAGCAGCTTGTATCTTCAGGGGGGCCGACTCTATGGCTACACCTTC.

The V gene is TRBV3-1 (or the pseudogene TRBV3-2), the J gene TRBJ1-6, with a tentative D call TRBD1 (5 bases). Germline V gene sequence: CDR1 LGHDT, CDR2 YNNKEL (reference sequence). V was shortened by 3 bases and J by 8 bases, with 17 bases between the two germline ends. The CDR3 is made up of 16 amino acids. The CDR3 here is CASSQGRRGGDSPLHF. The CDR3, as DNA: TGTGCCAGCAGCCAGGGACGGCGGGGAGGGGATTCACCCCTCCACTTT.

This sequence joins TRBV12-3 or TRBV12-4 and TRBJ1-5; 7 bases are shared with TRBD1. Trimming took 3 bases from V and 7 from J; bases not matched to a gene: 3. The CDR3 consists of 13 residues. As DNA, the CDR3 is TGTGCCAGCAGTTTTGACAGGGACCAGCCCCAGCATTTT. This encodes CASSFDRDQPQHF.

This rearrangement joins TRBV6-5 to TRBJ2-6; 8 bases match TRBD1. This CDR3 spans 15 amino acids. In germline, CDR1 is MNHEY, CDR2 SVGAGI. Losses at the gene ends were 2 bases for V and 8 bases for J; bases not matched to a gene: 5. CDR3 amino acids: CASSYARTGSNVLTF. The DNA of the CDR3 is TGTGCCAGCAGTTACGCCAGGACAGGGTCCAACGTCCTGACTTTC.

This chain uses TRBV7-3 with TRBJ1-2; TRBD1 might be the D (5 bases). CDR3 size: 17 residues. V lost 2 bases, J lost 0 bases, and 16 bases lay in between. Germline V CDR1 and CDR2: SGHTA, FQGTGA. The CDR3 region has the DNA TGTGCCAGCAGCTTAGTCGGGGGAACCCCCACTAACTATGGCTACACCTTC. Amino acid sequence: CASSLVGGTPTNYGYTF. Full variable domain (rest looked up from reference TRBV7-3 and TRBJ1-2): GAGVSQTPSNKVTEKGKYVELRCDPISGHTALYWYRQSLGQGPEFLIYFQGTGAADDSGLPNDRFFAVRPEGSVSTLKIQRTERGDSAVYLCASSLVGGTPTNYGYTFGSGTRLTVV.

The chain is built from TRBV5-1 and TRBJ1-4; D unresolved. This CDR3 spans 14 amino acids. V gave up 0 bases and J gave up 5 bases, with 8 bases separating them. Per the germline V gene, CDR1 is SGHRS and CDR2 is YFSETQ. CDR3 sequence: CASSLGAGNEKLFF. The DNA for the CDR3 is TGCGCCAGCAGCTTGGGGGCCGGGAATGAAAAACTGTTTTTT.

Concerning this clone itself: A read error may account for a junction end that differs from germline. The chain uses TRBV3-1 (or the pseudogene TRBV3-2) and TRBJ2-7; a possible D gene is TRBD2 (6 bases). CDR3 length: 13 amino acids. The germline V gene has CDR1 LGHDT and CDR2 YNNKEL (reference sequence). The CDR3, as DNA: TGTGCCAGCAGCCAAGTCCCATGGGGGGTTCTGAACTTC. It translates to CASSQVPWGVLNF.

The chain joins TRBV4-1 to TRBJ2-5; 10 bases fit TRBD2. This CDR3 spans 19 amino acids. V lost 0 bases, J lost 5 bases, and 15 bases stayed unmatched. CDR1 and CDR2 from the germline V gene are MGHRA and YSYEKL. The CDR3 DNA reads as TGCGCCAGCAGCCAAGAACCGACACTAGCGGGGTTTCGGGGGGAGACCCAGTACTTC. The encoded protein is CASSQEPTLAGFRGETQYF.

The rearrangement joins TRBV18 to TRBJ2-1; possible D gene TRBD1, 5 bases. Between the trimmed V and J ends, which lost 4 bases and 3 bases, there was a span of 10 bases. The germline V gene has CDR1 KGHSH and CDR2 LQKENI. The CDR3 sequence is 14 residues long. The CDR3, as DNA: TGTGCCAGCTCACTAGGGGCAGTCTACAATGAGCAGTTCTTC. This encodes CASSLGAVYNEQFF.

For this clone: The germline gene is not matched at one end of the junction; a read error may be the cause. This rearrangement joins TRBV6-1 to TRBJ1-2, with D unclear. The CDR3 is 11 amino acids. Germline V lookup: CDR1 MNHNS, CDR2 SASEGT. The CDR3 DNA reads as TGTGCCAGCAGTGAAGCTGGAGTAGAACACTTC. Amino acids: CASSEAGVEHF.

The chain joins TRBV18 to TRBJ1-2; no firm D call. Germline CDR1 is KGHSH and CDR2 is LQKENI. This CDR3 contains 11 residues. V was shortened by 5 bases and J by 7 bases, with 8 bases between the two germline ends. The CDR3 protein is CASSGLGGYTF. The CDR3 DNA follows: TGTGCCAGCTCAGGATTGGGTGGCTACACCTTC.

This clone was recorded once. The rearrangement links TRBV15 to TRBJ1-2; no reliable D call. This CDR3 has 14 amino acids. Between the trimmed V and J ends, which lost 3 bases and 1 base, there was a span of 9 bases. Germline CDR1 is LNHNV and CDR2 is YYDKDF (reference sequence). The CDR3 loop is CATSRPIVNYGYTF. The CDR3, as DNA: TGTGCCACCAGCAGGCCCATCGTTAACTATGGCTACACCTTC.

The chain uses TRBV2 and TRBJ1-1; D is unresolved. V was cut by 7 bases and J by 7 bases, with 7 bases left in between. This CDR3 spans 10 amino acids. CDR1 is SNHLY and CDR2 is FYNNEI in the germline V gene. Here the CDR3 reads CASNVREAFF. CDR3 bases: TGTGCCAGCAATGTGCGTGAAGCTTTCTTT. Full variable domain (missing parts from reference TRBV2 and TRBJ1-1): EPEVTQTPSHQVTQMGQEVILRCVPISNHLYFYWYRQILGQKVEFLVSFYNNEISEKSEIFDDQFSVERPDGSNFTLKIRSTKLEDSAMYFCASNVREAFFGQGTRLTVV.

This CDR3 is CASRGREWETQYF. DNA of the CDR3: TGTGCCAGTAGAGGCAGGGAGTGGGAGACCCAGTACTTC. The chain has TRBV19 and TRBJ2-5, with D perhaps TRBD1 or TRBD2 (5 bases each). The CDR3 has 13 amino acids. Trimming left V 6 bases short and J 5 bases short, with 13 bases between. Germline V lookup: CDR1 LNHDA, CDR2 SQIVND (reference sequence).

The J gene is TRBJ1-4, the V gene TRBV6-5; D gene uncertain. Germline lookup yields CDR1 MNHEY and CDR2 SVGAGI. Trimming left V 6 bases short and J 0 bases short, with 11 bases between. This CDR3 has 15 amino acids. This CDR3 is CASSWTAATNEKLFF. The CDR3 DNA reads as TGTGCCAGCAGCTGGACCGCCGCAACTAATGAAAAACTGTTTTTT.

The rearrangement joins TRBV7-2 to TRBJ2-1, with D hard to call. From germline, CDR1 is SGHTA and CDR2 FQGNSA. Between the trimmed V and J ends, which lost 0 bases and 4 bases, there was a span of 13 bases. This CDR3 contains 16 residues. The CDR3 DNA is TGTGCCAGCAGCTTAGCGTTTGGGTTCCTATACAATGAGCAGTTCTTC. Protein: CASSLAFGFLYNEQFF.

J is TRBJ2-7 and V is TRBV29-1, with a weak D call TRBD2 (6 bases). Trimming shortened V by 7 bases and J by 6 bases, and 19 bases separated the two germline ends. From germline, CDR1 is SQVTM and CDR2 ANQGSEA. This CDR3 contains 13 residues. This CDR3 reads CSGTLVTGGEQYF. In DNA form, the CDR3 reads TGCAGCGGAACTCTCGTAACCGGGGGCGAGCAGTACTTC.

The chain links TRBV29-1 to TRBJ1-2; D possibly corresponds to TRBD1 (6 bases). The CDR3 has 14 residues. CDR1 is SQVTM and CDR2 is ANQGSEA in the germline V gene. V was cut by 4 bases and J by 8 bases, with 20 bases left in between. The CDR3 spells CSVGLQGDGTGYTF. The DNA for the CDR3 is TGCAGCGTTGGGTTACAGGGAGACGGTACAGGCTACACCTTC.

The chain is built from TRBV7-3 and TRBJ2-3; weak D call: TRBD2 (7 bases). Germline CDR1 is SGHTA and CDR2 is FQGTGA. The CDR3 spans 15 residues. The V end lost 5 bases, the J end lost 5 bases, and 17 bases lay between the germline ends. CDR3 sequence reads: CASSPTLGGGDTQYF. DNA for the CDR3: TGTGCCAGCAGCCCCACCCTAGGGGGGGGAGATACGCAGTATTTT.

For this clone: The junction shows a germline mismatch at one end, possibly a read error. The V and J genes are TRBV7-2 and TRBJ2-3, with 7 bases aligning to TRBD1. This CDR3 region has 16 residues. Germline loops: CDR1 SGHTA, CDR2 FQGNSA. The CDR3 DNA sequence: TGTGCCAGCAGCCAGCGACAGGGCGGAGACACAGATACACAGTATTTT. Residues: CASSQRQGGDTDTQYF.

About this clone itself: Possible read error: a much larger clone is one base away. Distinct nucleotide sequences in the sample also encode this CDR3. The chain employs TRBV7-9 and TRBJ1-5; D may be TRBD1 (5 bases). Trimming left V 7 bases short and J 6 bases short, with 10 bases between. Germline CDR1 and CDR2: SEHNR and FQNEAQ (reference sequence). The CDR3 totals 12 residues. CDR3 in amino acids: CASTGGSQPQHF. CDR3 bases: TGTGCCAGCACGGGGGGAAGTCAGCCCCAGCATTTT.

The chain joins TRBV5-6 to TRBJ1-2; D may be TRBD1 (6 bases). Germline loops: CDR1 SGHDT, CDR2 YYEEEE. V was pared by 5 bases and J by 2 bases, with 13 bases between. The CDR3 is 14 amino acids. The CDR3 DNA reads TGTGCCAGCAGGTATTCGGACAGAAACTATGGCTACACCTTC. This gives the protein CASRYSDRNYGYTF.

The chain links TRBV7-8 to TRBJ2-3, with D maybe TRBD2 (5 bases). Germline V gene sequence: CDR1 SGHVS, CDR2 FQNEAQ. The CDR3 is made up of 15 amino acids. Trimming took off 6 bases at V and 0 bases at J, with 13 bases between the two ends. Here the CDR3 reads CASRDSSSSTDTQYF. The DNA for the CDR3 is TGTGCCAGCAGGGACTCGAGTTCTAGCACAGATACGCAGTATTTT.

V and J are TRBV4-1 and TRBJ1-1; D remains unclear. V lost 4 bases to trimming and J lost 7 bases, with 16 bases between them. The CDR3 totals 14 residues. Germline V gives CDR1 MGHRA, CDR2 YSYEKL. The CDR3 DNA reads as TGCGCCAGCAGCCCACCCTGGGAGTCGAGTGAAGCTTTCTTT. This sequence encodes CASSPPWESSEAFF.

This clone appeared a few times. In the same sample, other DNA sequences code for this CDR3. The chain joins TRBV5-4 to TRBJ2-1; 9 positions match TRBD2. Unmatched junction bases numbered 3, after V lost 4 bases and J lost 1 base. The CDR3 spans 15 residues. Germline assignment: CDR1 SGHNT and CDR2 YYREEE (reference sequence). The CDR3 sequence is CASSLAGLSYNEQFF. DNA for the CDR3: TGTGCCAGCAGCCTAGCGGGGCTTTCCTACAATGAGCAGTTCTTC.